A selection of T cell receptor beta chains follows, all from one sample in a study of T cells after yellow fever vaccination. TCRdb used MiXCR to reprocess the 5' RACE reads, holding one entry per CDR3 protein. There are 300,000 or so distinct CDR3 sequences in the sample; approximately 4.2% occur only once, and around 24% lies in the top ten. The sequences come from PBMCs, collected 5 days after the yellow fever booster vaccination. All receptors come from a man aged 18-30 years who received the YFV17D yellow fever vaccine. CDR3s leave out the opening cysteine and the closing phenylalanine or tryptophan. Fields, in order: V gene, D gene, clone size, CDR3 protein. D genes are given only for firm matches. Rows give clone size only sometimes, using once, few, many, or a class for an expanded clone.

TRBV6-2/TRBV6-3 - - ASSTGFLGNQPQH
TRBV5-1 - many ASSRGPSRGTDTQY
TRBV9 - many ASGYKDTEAF
TRBV7-8 - few ASSKRLDTLSITTDTQY
TRBV2 - few ASSDREQPQH
TRBV27 TRBD1 few ASSLGSGQGMDEKLF
TRBV6-6 TRBD2 few ASSPSGESQY
TRBV20-1 - - SARDSVRTDTQY
TRBV29-1 - - SVRAQVDGYT
TRBV10-3 - few AISESERNEQF
TRBV5-4 - - ASSLAERGIINYGYT
TRBV7-2 TRBD1 few ASRQGADEQY
TRBV7-3 TRBD2 few ASSSGTSGGENTGELF
TRBV7-2 - - ASSFFTGSYEQY
TRBV5-1 - - ASSFDQGPRYNSPLH
TRBV6-1 TRBD2 few ASSEFSGGAYNEQF
TRBV7-3 - many ASSLNRGQDTQY
TRBV30 - - AWSVGNIQY
TRBV5-1 - - ASSLGSAGTDTQY
TRBV10-3 TRBD1 few AITEADRGPPYEQY
TRBV7-9 - - ASSLGGVTPGTEAF
TRBV21-1 - many ASSPNRGRKETQY
TRBV12-3/TRBV12-4 - - ASSSNYGGRAQPQH
TRBV7-9 - many ASSTTERDTQY
TRBV5-1 TRBD2 many ASSGLGSEGLGETQY
TRBV12-3/TRBV12-4 - - ASSLTAAKNIQY
TRBV7-3 TRBD2 few ASSLGSSGGALGETQY
TRBV18 - few ASSPFAAPSDTQY
TRBV15 TRBD2 - ATSREAGLAVDTGELF
TRBV20-1 TRBD2 - SATPGGGGAKNIQY
TRBV18 - - ASSPLLGQPTTEAF
TRBV5-1 TRBD1 - ARSPWTGSNTGELF